The clone carrying this T cell receptor beta chain turned up a few times. What it binds is not known. The source of the sample is a study of T cells after yellow fever vaccination. This CDR3 spans 17 amino acids. Per germline, CDR1 MNHEY and CDR2 SVGAGI. V trimming: 0 bases; J trimming: 9 bases; junction bases outside the gene matches: 9. Study-level results: Clonotypes appearing in both CD4 and CD8 compartments existed, and their share was small. After the booster, roughly 96% of CD4 and around nine tenths of CD8 primary-response clones were re-detected.

TCRdb re-derived calls from the 5' RACE reads in MiXCR, one entry per CDR3 protein. The sample carries about 340,000 distinct CDR3 sequences, 8.7% recorded once. The clonotype originates from a man aged 18 to 30 who received the YFV17D yellow fever vaccine. The gene calls are TRBV6-5 and TRBJ1-6; 9 bases are a match to TRBD1. Sequenced here: PBMCs, sampled on the day of the first yellow fever vaccination. The DNA of the CDR3 is TGTGCCAGCAGTTACTCGACGGGACAGGGTTTAGGTTCACCCCTCCACTTT. Its protein is CASSYSTGQGLGSPLHF.